The 23 T cell receptor beta chains below come from one sample, sequenced in a study of T cell responses to AZD1222 COVID-19 vaccine. Libraries were prepared by immunoSEQ multiplex PCR; TCRdb keeps only in-frame clonotypes and omits some of them. This table holds over 150,000 clones, 75% to 95% found once. Here the sequenced sample was peripheral blood, taken on day 0 of AZD1222 vaccination. The receptors shown here come from an adult in good health.

The V gene is TRBV9, the J gene TRBJ1-2; 11 bases are a match to TRBD1. This CDR3 has 16 amino acids. From germline, CDR1 is SGDLS and CDR2 YYNGEE. The V segment lost 0 bases and the J segment 6 bases; nucleotides outside the gene matches: 7. Here the CDR3 reads CASSVAPDRGQDGYTF. The DNA of the CDR3 is TGTGCCAGCAGCGTAGCCCCGGACAGGGGGCAAGATGGCTACACCTTC.

The chain employs TRBV4-3 and TRBJ1-2, with 7 bases aligning to TRBD1. This CDR3 spans 14 amino acids. Per the germline V gene, CDR1 is LGHNA and CDR2 is YSLEER. V shed 0 bases and J 5 bases; nucleotides not matched to a gene: 3. CDR3 nucleotide sequence: TGCGCCAGCAGCCAAGATGCAGGGGGATATGGCTACACCTTC. Its protein product is CASSQDAGGYGYTF.

The chain uses TRBV6-1 and TRBJ1-2; possibly TRBD1 for D (6 bases). Trimming removed 1 base at V and 2 bases at J, with 11 bases between. The CDR3 is 15 amino acids. Germline V gene lookup returns CDR1 MNHNS and CDR2 SASEGT. The CDR3 region is CASSEGLGANYGYTF. The CDR3 DNA is TGTGCCAGCAGTGAAGGCTTGGGGGCGAACTATGGCTACACCTTC.

This rearrangement joins TRBV4-3 to TRBJ1-5, with TRBD1 as a possible D gene (5 bases). The CDR3 has 16 amino acids. Trimming pared 0 bases from V and 0 bases from J, leaving 9 bases between. Germline V gene lookup returns CDR1 LGHNA and CDR2 YSLEER. In DNA form, the CDR3 reads TGCGCCAGCAGCCAAGATCGGGGGAATAGCAATCAGCCCCAGCATTTT. Protein product: CASSQDRGNSNQPQHF.

The chain uses TRBV5-6 and TRBJ1-6; tentative D call: TRBD1 (5 bases). Germline V gene data show CDR1 as SGHDT and CDR2 as YYEEEE. V shed 2 bases and J shed 10 bases, with 10 bases lying between them. The CDR3 runs to 13 residues. CDR3 residues: CASSLRGPSPLHF. The CDR3 DNA follows: TGTGCCAGCAGCTTAAGGGGACCCTCACCCCTCCACTTT. Combining the CDR3 with reference TRBV5-6 and TRBJ1-6 gives the whole variable domain DAGVTQSPTHLIKTRGQQVTLRCSPKSGHDTVSWYQQALGQGPQFIFQYYEEEERQRGNFPDRFSGHQFPNYSSELNVNALLLGDSALYLCASSLRGPSPLHFGNGTRLTVT.

This chain connects TRBV20-1 to TRBJ1-2; weak D call: TRBD1 (5 bases). The V end lost 3 bases, the J end lost 4 bases, and 12 bases lay between the germline ends. The germline CDR1 and CDR2 sequences are DFQATT and SNEGSKA (reference sequence). The CDR3 sequence is 13 residues long. This CDR3 reads CSASKDTGYGYTF. DNA of the CDR3: TGCAGTGCTAGTAAGGACACGGGCTATGGCTACACCTTC.

The chain has TRBV3-1 (or the pseudogene TRBV3-2) and TRBJ2-2; a weak D match, TRBD2 (7 bases). Germline V gives CDR1 LGHDT, CDR2 YNNKEL (reference sequence). The CDR3 runs 17 residues. The V end was cut by 1 base, the J end by 0 bases, with 12 bases between. The CDR3 sequence: CASSQGFGGPNTGELFF. CDR3 DNA: TGTGCCAGCAGCCAAGGTTTCGGGGGGCCGAACACCGGGGAGCTGTTTTTT.

This chain connects TRBV6-2 or TRBV6-3 to TRBJ1-5; D uncertain. Trimming left V 6 bases short and J 0 bases short, with 6 bases between. CDR3 length equals 13 residues. CDR1 and CDR2 (germline): MNHEY, SVGEGT. The CDR3 spells CASSEYSNQPQHF. The CDR3 nucleotides read TGTGCCAGCAGCGAATATAGCAATCAGCCCCAGCATTTT.

The chain uses TRBV14 and TRBJ2-1, with a possible D match to TRBD2 (7 bases). Trimming removed 1 base at V and 4 bases at J, with 11 bases between. This CDR3 is 15 amino acids long. Germline values: CDR1 SGHDN, CDR2 FVKESK. CDR3 nucleotide sequence: TGTGCCAGCAGCCAAGTTGCGGGGGCTTACAATGAGCAGTTCTTC. Translating it yields CASSQVAGAYNEQFF.

This chain joins TRBV5-1 and TRBJ2-1; D may be TRBD1 (6 bases). Trimming took off 4 bases at V and 5 bases at J, with 16 bases between the two ends. The V gene's germline CDR1 is SGHRS and CDR2 YFSETQ. The CDR3 totals 15 residues. As DNA, the CDR3 is TGCGCCAGCAGCATACGCCGGGACACCCACAATGAGCAGTTCTTC. Translation: CASSIRRDTHNEQFF. Looking up the rest from reference TRBV5-1 and TRBJ2-1 gives the full variable domain: KAGVTQTPRYLIKTRGQQVTLSCSPISGHRSVSWYQQTPGQGLQFLFEYFSETQRNKGNFPGRFSGRQFSNSRSEMNVSTLELGDSALYLCASSIRRDTHNEQFFGPGTRLTVL.

The J gene is TRBJ2-1, the V gene TRBV11-2; D uncertain. Germline V gene sequence: CDR1 SGHAT, CDR2 FQNNGV. The length of the CDR3 is 15 residues. Trimming cost V 5 bases and J 4 bases, with 15 bases left between them. CDR3 protein: CASSGTWREYNEQFF. The CDR3 DNA follows: TGTGCCAGCAGCGGAACCTGGCGAGAATACAATGAGCAGTTCTTC. The variable domain in full, with the rest retrieved from reference TRBV11-2 and TRBJ2-1, is EAGVAQSPRYKIIEKRQSVAFWCNPISGHATLYWYQQILGQGPKLLIQFQNNGVVDDSQLPKDRFSAERLKGVDSTLKIQPAKLEDSAVYLCASSGTWREYNEQFFGPGTRLTVL.

The chain uses TRBV6-2 or TRBV6-3 and TRBJ1-5; D is undetermined. The CDR3 sequence is 15 residues long. Germline V gives CDR1 MNHEY, CDR2 SVGEGT. V lost 2 bases and J 4 bases, leaving 12 bases between the germline ends. CDR3 protein: CASSYGQDPNQPQHF. CDR3 coding DNA: TGTGCCAGCAGTTACGGGCAGGACCCGAATCAGCCCCAGCATTTT.

The gene calls are TRBV11-2 and TRBJ1-6; weak D call: TRBD1 (6 bases). Per the germline V gene, CDR1 is SGHAT and CDR2 is FQNNGV. The CDR3 contains 14 residues. Deletions cut 8 bases from V and 6 bases from J, with 14 bases between. The CDR3 bases are TGTGCCAGCGCCCGGGGGCAGTCTAATTCACCCCTCCACTTT. It yields the protein CASARGQSNSPLHF.

The rearrangement links TRBV7-2 to TRBJ2-7; D is tentatively TRBD1 or TRBD2 (5 bases each). Germline loops: CDR1 SGHTA, CDR2 FQGNSA. The CDR3 loop spans 14 amino acids. Trimming removed 5 bases from V and 3 bases from J, with 14 bases in between. The CDR3 sequence: CASSPSGTLYEQYF. The CDR3, as DNA: TGTGCCAGCAGCCCCTCAGGGACCCTCTACGAGCAGTACTTC. The whole variable domain, remainder taken from reference TRBV7-2 and TRBJ2-7, is GAGVSQSPSNKVTEKGKDVELRCDPISGHTALYWYRQSLGQGLEFLIYFQGNSAPDKSGLPSDRFSAERTGGSVSTLTIQRTQQEDSAVYLCASSPSGTLYEQYFGPGTRLTVT.

This chain uses TRBV18 with TRBJ1-4, with D possibly being TRBD1 (6 bases). This CDR3 comprises 15 residues. CDR1 KGHSH and CDR2 LQKENI come from the germline V gene. The germline V and J ends were trimmed by 2 bases and 5 bases, with 12 bases remaining between them. The CDR3 region is CASSPRGQTNEKLFF. CDR3 bases: TGTGCCAGCTCACCAAGAGGACAGACCAATGAAAAACTGTTTTTT.

The chain carries TRBV6-1 and TRBJ1-5; D ambiguous. The length of the CDR3 is 13 residues. Germline assignment: CDR1 MNHNS and CDR2 SASEGT. V was trimmed by 1 base and J by 7 bases, leaving 8 bases between them. The CDR3 coding sequence is TGTGCCAGCAGTGAAGTCCAGACCCAGCCCCAGCATTTT. Protein: CASSEVQTQPQHF.

V usage is TRBV30 and J usage is TRBJ1-4; D is undetermined. Germline values: CDR1 GTSNPN, CDR2 SVGIG (reference sequence). This CDR3 is built from 13 residues. V dropped 5 bases and J dropped 8 bases, with 15 bases sitting between them. CDR3 sequence: CAWGGVSHEKLFF. For the CDR3, the DNA is TGTGCCTGGGGCGGGGTTTCTCACGAAAAACTGTTTTTT.

The chain's CDR3 is CASRTTANYGYTF. As DNA, the CDR3 is TGTGCCAGCAGGACCACAGCGAACTATGGCTACACCTTC. The chain couples TRBV2 to TRBJ1-2; D is unclear. Germline V gene lookup returns CDR1 SNHLY and CDR2 FYNNEI. The V and J ends lost 6 bases and 2 bases respectively, with 10 bases between them. The CDR3 spans 13 residues.

The chain is built from TRBV6-5 and TRBJ1-2; D uncertain. CDR1 and CDR2 from the germline V gene are MNHEY and SVGAGI. CDR3 length equals 13 residues. The V end was cut by 2 bases, the J end by 1 base, with 5 bases between. CDR3 coding DNA: TGTGCCAGCAGTTACGGAATTAACTATGGCTACACCTTC. It is translated as CASSYGINYGYTF.

The CDR3 nucleotides read TGTGCCAGCAGCGTAGGGACAGGTTATGCCTACGAGCAGTACTTC. It encodes CASSVGTGYAYEQYF. The gene calls are TRBV9 and TRBJ2-7; 7 bases are shared with TRBD1. The CDR3 spans 15 residues. The trim removed 0 bases at V and 2 bases at J, leaving 5 bases unmatched. Per the germline V gene, CDR1 is SGDLS and CDR2 is YYNGEE.

This chain links TRBV12-3 or TRBV12-4 with TRBJ2-1; TRBD2 matches 10 bases. This CDR3 has 13 amino acids. Trimming took 9 bases from V and 7 from J; bases not matched to a gene: 6. The CDR3 region is CASFSGGRNEQFF. The CDR3 coding sequence is TGTGCCAGTTTTAGCGGGGGGAGAAATGAGCAGTTCTTC.

The chain links TRBV6-5 to TRBJ1-2; tentative D call: TRBD1 (6 bases). Germline V gene lookup returns CDR1 MNHEY and CDR2 SVGAGI. The V end lost 7 bases, the J end lost 8 bases, and 20 bases lay between the germline ends. This CDR3 is 14 amino acids long. CDR3 nucleotide sequence: TGTGCCAGCAACCCAGGGGCGGGATTTGACGGCTACACCTTC. It encodes CASNPGAGFDGYTF.

The chain employs TRBV5-1 and TRBJ1-4; 9 bases are a match to TRBD1. After removal of 4 bases from V and 2 bases from J, the junction contained 6 bases not matched to a gene. The length of the CDR3 is 16 residues. Germline V lookup: CDR1 SGHRS, CDR2 YFSETQ. The CDR3 loop reads CASSMGQGGTNEKLFF. CDR3 in DNA: TGCGCCAGCAGCATGGGACAGGGTGGCACTAATGAAAAACTGTTTTTT.